This T cell receptor beta chain derives from a study of cytomegalovirus exposure and HLA in healthy donors. At the level of the study: An earlier analysis identified approximately 120 million unique TCR beta sequences in 170 million or so T cells. General study results and limits: In a later analysis, TCR beta V- and J-gene trimming was associated with a missense DCLRE1C variant. The authors later found HLA-associated TCR beta chains more clonally expanded than equally common others.

The germline V gene has CDR1 SGDLS and CDR2 YYNGEE. Germline trimming cut 0 bases from V and 2 bases from J; bases unmatched to any gene: 8. The CDR3 length is 17 residues. A multiplex PCR was run with 60 Vbeta primers and 13 Jbeta primers. Data came from immunoSEQ multiplex PCR; TCRdb stores just in-frame clones and leaves some out. The data hold 150,000 or so clones, with under 85% observed a single time. A word on this clone: What it binds is unknown.

This TCR was recovered from a man between 45 and 60 years old in good health and CMV-seropositive. This rearrangement joins TRBV9 to TRBJ2-5, with TRBD2 matching 9 bases. The sample comprised PBMCs. CDR3: CASSVGLAGTPQETQYF. The CDR3 DNA follows: TGTGCCAGCAGCGTAGGCCTAGCGGGGACACCACAAGAGACCCAGTACTTC.